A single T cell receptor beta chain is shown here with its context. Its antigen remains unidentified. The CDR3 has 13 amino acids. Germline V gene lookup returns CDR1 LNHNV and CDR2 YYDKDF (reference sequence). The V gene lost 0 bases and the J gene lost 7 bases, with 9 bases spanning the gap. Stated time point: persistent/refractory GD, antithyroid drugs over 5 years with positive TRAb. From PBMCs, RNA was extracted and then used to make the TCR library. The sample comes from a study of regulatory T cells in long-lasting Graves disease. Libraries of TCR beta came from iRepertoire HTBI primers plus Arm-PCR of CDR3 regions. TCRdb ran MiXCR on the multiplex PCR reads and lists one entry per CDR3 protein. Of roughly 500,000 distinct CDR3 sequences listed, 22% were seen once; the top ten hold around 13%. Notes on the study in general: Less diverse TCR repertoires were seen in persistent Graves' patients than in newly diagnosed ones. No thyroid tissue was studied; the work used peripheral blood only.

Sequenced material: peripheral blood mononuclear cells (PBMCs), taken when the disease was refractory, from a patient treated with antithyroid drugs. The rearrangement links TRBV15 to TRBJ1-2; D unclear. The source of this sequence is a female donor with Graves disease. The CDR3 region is CATSRDFNLGYTF. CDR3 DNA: TGTGCCACCAGCAGAGATTTCAACCTTGGCTACACCTTC.